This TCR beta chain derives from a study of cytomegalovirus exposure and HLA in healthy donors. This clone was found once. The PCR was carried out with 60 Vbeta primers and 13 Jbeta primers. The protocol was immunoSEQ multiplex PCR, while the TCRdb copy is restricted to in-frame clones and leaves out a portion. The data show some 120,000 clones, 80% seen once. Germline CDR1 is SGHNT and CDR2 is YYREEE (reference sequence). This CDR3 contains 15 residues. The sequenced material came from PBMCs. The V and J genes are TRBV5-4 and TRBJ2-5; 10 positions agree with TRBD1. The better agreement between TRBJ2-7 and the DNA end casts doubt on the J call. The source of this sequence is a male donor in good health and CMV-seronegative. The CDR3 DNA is TGTGCCAGCAGCTCTCCGGGACAGGGGAACTACGAGCAGTACTTC. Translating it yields CASSSPGQGNYEQYF.